This passage covers 20 T cell receptor beta chains from one sample sequenced in a study of identical twins. TCRdb itself ran the 5' RACE reads through MiXCR, one entry per CDR3 protein. The sample has around 690,000 distinct CDR3 sequences, about 20% seen once; the top ten hold 4.3%. A further study also used this sample, focusing on T cells expressing NK-cell markers.

The material sequenced was PBMCs. The source is a young woman in good health.

The chain carries TRBV18 and TRBJ2-2; maybe TRBD1 (5 bases). Between the trimmed V and J ends, which lost 5 bases and 0 bases, there was a span of 13 bases. CDR1 and CDR2 from the germline V gene are KGHSH and LQKENI. The CDR3 contains 16 residues. The CDR3 loop reads CASSGSRVTNTGELFF. In DNA, the CDR3 is TGTGCCAGCTCAGGAAGCAGGGTCACGAACACCGGGGAGCTGTTTTTT.

The table lists this clonotype with a few counts. The chain is built from TRBV20-1 and TRBJ2-5; D possibly corresponds to TRBD1 (6 bases). V shed 1 base and J shed 4 bases, with 13 bases lying between them. The CDR3 has 14 residues. From germline, CDR1 is DFQATT and CDR2 SNEGSKA (reference sequence). CDR3 DNA: TGCAGTGCTAGAGGTCTGGGGGCGGGAGAGACCCAGTACTTC. It yields the protein CSARGLGAGETQYF.

This chain joins TRBV12-3 or TRBV12-4 and TRBJ2-5; D gene uncertain. V was cut by 3 bases and J by 7 bases, with 9 bases left in between. There are 12 residues in the CDR3. The CDR3 nucleotides read TGTGCCAGCAGTTTTGGTGTCAGGACCCAGTACTTC. This sequence encodes CASSFGVRTQYF.

CDR3 in amino acids: CASSQTDRDFYSGANVLTF. Written as DNA, the CDR3 is TGTGCCAGCAGCCAAACTGACAGAGATTTTTACTCTGGGGCCAACGTCCTGACTTTC. The chain combines TRBV14 with TRBJ2-6; D may be TRBD1 (5 bases). CDR1 is SGHDN, CDR2 FVKESK, per germline. This CDR3 region has 19 residues. V lost 2 bases, J lost 0 bases, and 17 bases lay in between.

This clonotype was seen ten or more times. The CDR3 protein is CASSGVRQYTGELFF. For the CDR3, the DNA is TGTGCCAGCAGCGGGGTGAGGCAATACACCGGGGAGCTGTTTTTT. The chain couples TRBV9 to TRBJ2-2; D ambiguous. Germline values: CDR1 SGDLS, CDR2 YYNGEE. V was shortened by 3 bases and J by 3 bases, with 12 bases between the two germline ends. CDR3 size: 15 residues.

V usage is TRBV20-1 and J usage is TRBJ1-1; 7 positions agree with TRBD1. From germline, CDR1 is DFQATT and CDR2 SNEGSKA (reference sequence). The CDR3 covers 14 residues. V lost 5 bases and J lost 2; bases outside the gene matches: 8. The CDR3 nucleotides are TGCAGTGCTCGGAGACAGGGACCAAACACTGAAGCTTTCTTT. Its translation is CSARRQGPNTEAFF.

This sequence joins TRBV7-2 and TRBJ2-1; the match to TRBD2 covers 13 bases. Germline loops: CDR1 SGHTA, CDR2 FQGNSA. This CDR3 comprises 20 residues. The ends lost 0 bases at V and 9 bases at J; junction bases unmatched: 17. The CDR3 is CASSLAPATWTSGREGEQFF. The CDR3 DNA reads TGTGCCAGCAGCTTAGCCCCCGCTACTTGGACTAGCGGGAGAGAGGGTGAGCAGTTCTTC.

The gene calls are TRBV5-1 and TRBJ1-6; 7 nucleotides align to TRBD1. Germline lookup yields CDR1 SGHRS and CDR2 YFSETQ. The V and J ends lost 4 bases and 10 bases, in that order; junction bases with no gene match: 8. CDR3 size: 14 residues. The CDR3 sequence: CASSGTGVGSPLHF. The CDR3 DNA sequence: TGCGCCAGCAGCGGCACAGGGGTCGGCTCACCCCTCCACTTT. Full variable domain (remainder filled in from reference TRBV5-1 and TRBJ1-6): KAGVTQTPRYLIKTRGQQVTLSCSPISGHRSVSWYQQTPGQGLQFLFEYFSETQRNKGNFPGRFSGRQFSNSRSEMNVSTLELGDSALYLCASSGTGVGSPLHFGNGTRLTVT.

J is TRBJ2-1 and V is TRBV30; the D gene is possibly TRBD2 (6 bases). This CDR3 region has 15 residues. Deletions cut 5 bases from V and 2 bases from J, with 16 bases between. The V gene's germline CDR1 is GTSNPN and CDR2 SVGIG (reference sequence). The CDR3 coding sequence is TGTGCCTGGGTGCCGGGACTCGGCCCCTACAATGAGCAGTTCTTC. Protein product: CAWVPGLGPYNEQFF.

This clonotype has more than one count but fewer than ten. This chain links TRBV7-3 with TRBJ1-1; 8 nucleotides line up with TRBD1. The junction had 7 bases not matched to a gene; V was cut back by 5 bases and J by 5 bases. The CDR3 loop spans 14 amino acids. Germline V CDR1 and CDR2: SGHTA, FQGTGA. The CDR3 region is CASSATGERTEAFF. The DNA of the CDR3 is TGTGCCAGCAGCGCGACAGGGGAAAGGACTGAAGCTTTCTTT.

Only one count was recorded for this clonotype. The rearrangement links TRBV11-2 to TRBJ2-7; TRBD1 or TRBD2 may be the D gene (5 bases each). Germline V gene lookup returns CDR1 SGHAT and CDR2 FQNNGV. The CDR3 is made up of 15 amino acids. V shed 8 bases and J shed 4 bases, with 21 bases lying between them. The CDR3 spells CASVGWRRGVYEQYF. CDR3 in DNA: TGTGCCAGCGTCGGCTGGCGGCGAGGGGTGTACGAGCAGTACTTC.

This clonotype was observed many times. The rearrangement links TRBV29-1 to TRBJ2-3; 11 bases map to TRBD2. The CDR3 is 14 amino acids. Per germline, CDR1 SQVTM and CDR2 ANQGSEA. V trimming: 7 bases; J trimming: 8 bases; junction bases outside the gene matches: 11. CDR3 loop: CSGQTSGSSGTQYF. The CDR3 DNA is TGCAGCGGCCAAACTAGCGGGAGTAGTGGTACGCAGTATTTT.

This clonotype has just a few counts. The chain joins TRBV10-3 to TRBJ1-5; 9 bases fit TRBD1. V was clipped by 10 bases and J by 4 bases; unmatched bases: 8. Germline V gives CDR1 ENHRY, CDR2 SYGVKD. The CDR3 extends over 14 amino acids. The DNA for the CDR3 is TGTGCCAGCGGACAGGGGATTTCTAATCAGCCCCAGCATTTT. Its protein product is CASGQGISNQPQHF.

Many counts were recorded for this clonotype. The chain links TRBV6-5 to TRBJ2-5, with D possibly being TRBD1 (5 bases). V was cut by 0 bases and J by 4 bases, with 12 bases left in between. Germline V gene lookup returns CDR1 MNHEY and CDR2 SVGAGI. The CDR3 has 15 amino acids. CDR3 DNA: TGTGCCAGCAGTTACTCTGGACACCCGGGAGAGACCCAGTACTTC. Translating it yields CASSYSGHPGETQYF.

CDR3 in amino acids: CAIGGPGEAFF. The CDR3 DNA follows: TGTGCCATCGGTGGGCCCGGCGAAGCTTTCTTT. The chain employs TRBV10-3 and TRBJ1-1; unclear D gene. With 8 bases removed from V and 8 bases from J, the gap between germline ends came to 12 bases. The CDR3 spans 11 residues. The germline V gene has CDR1 ENHRY and CDR2 SYGVKD.

This clonotype was counted ten times or more. V and J are TRBV7-3 and TRBJ2-3; 7 bases fit TRBD2. Unmatched junction bases numbered 2, after V lost 1 base and J lost 4 bases. Germline-derived CDR1 and CDR2 are SGHTA and FQGTGA. The CDR3 runs 14 residues. Here the CDR3 reads CASSLSTSADTQYF. In DNA, the CDR3 is TGTGCCAGCAGCTTAAGTACTAGCGCAGATACGCAGTATTTT. The whole variable domain, filled in from reference TRBV7-3 and TRBJ2-3, reads GAGVSQTPSNKVTEKGKYVELRCDPISGHTALYWYRQSLGQGPEFLIYFQGTGAADDSGLPNDRFFAVRPEGSVSTLKIQRTERGDSAVYLCASSLSTSADTQYFGPGTRLTVL.

The sample holds many counts of this clonotype. The chain joins TRBV29-1 to TRBJ2-7, with D perhaps being TRBD1 or TRBD2 (6 bases each). CDR3 length: 12 amino acids. The germline V gene encodes CDR1 SQVTM and CDR2 ANQGSEA. V lost 4 bases to trimming and J lost 6 bases, with 13 bases between them. CDR3 sequence reads: CSVGAGGSEQYF. The CDR3 DNA follows: TGCAGCGTTGGGGCCGGGGGCTCCGAGCAGTACTTC.

This sequence joins TRBV5-1 and TRBJ2-3, with D perhaps TRBD1 (6 bases). The CDR3 spans 16 residues. Germline CDR1 reads SGHRS; CDR2 reads YFSETQ. V was cut by 3 bases and J by 0 bases, with 14 bases left in between. Here the CDR3 reads CASSWGTPASTDTQYF. As DNA, the CDR3 is TGCGCCAGCAGCTGGGGGACACCCGCTAGCACAGATACGCAGTATTTT. Using reference TRBV5-1 and TRBJ2-3 for the parts outside the CDR3, the full variable domain is KAGVTQTPRYLIKTRGQQVTLSCSPISGHRSVSWYQQTPGQGLQFLFEYFSETQRNKGNFPGRFSGRQFSNSRSEMNVSTLELGDSALYLCASSWGTPASTDTQYFGPGTRLTVL.

The chain uses TRBV5-6 and TRBJ2-7; D ambiguous. Trimming pared 4 bases from V and 3 bases from J, leaving 14 bases between. The CDR3 has 14 residues. From germline, CDR1 is SGHDT and CDR2 YYEEEE. CDR3 sequence: CASSPDPPNYEQYF. The CDR3, as DNA: TGTGCCAGCAGCCCGGACCCGCCTAACTACGAGCAGTACTTC.

The sample holds a few counts of this clonotype. The gene calls are TRBV6-5 and TRBJ2-7; 11 bases line up with TRBD2. V shed 0 bases, J shed 3 bases, and the junction held 4 bases outside the gene matches. CDR3 length: 16 residues. Per germline, CDR1 MNHEY and CDR2 SVGAGI. CDR3: CASSYSRLAGSYEQYF. DNA for the CDR3: TGTGCCAGCAGTTACTCCCGACTAGCGGGAAGCTACGAGCAGTACTTC.